This T cell receptor (beta chain) was identified in a study of regulatory T cells in long-lasting Graves disease. The TCR beta library used iRepertoire HTBI primers with Arm-PCR amplification of CDR3. One entry per CDR3 protein, called by TCRdb with MiXCR from the multiplex PCR reads. Of under 300,000 distinct CDR3 sequences detected, 18% appear once; the ten largest clones hold around 15%. The ends lost 4 bases at V and 0 bases at J; junction bases unmatched: 4. The CDR3 length is 14 residues. Germline V gene data show CDR1 as DFQATT and CDR2 as SNEGSKA (reference sequence). Study-wide points: TCR diversity in persistent Graves' patients was below that of newly diagnosed ones.

To note about this clonotype: Its antigen is undetermined.

As for time point: newly diagnosed GD, antithyroid drugs for less than 3 months. RNA extracted from PBMCs served as the sequencing template. An endocrinology department located in Xi'an, China, was where the patients came from. The sample also formed part of further work on T cells in Graves' hyperthyroidism and ophthalmopathy.

The genes are TRBV20-1 and TRBJ2-3, with 7 bases fitting TRBD1. Sequencing used peripheral blood mononuclear cells (PBMCs), obtained at new diagnosis, from a patient treated with antithyroid drugs. This sequence originates from a woman aged 25 to 45 with Graves disease. CDR3 coding DNA: TGCAGTGCTACGGACAGGCTGAGCACAGATACGCAGTATTTT. Protein product: CSATDRLSTDTQYF.